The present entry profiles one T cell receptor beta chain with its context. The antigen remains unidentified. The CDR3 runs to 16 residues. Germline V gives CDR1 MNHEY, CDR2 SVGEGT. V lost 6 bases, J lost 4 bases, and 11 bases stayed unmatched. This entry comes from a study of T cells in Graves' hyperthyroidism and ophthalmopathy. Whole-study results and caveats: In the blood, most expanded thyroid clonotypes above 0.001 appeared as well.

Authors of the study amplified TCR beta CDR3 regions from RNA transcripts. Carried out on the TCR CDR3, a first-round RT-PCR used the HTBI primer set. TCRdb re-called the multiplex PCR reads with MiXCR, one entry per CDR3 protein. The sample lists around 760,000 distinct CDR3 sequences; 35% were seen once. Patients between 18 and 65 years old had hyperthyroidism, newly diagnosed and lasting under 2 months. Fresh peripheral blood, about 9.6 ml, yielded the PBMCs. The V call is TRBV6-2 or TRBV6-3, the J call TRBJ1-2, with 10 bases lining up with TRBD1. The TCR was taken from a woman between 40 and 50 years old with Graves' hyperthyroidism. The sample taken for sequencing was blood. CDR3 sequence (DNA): TGTGCCAGCAGCCCCGGGACAGGGGTTTTGGTCTATGGCTACACCTTC. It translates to CASSPGTGVLVYGYTF.